This entry lists 15 T cell receptor beta chains sequenced from one sample in a study of blood T cells in healthy people across ages. The authors ran a second PCR of roughly 7 to 11 cycles using a sample-barcoded 5' primer and a J-beta primer mix. From the 5' RACE reads, TCRdb called clonotypes with MiXCR, one entry per CDR3 protein. Among hundreds of thousands of distinct CDR3 sequences, roughly 50% were seen once, and the ten largest hold 41%. Sequencing was done on a sample of blood. These receptors all stem from a man older than 75 in good health.

This chain joins TRBV18 and TRBJ1-2, with TRBD1 identical over 7 bases. V shed 5 bases and J 1 base; nucleotides not matched to a gene: 10. The CDR3 is 16 residues long. CDR1 and CDR2 (germline): KGHSH, LQKENI. CDR3 in amino acids: CASSSTGDRSNYGYTF. The DNA of the CDR3 is TGTGCCAGCTCATCAACGGGGGACAGAAGTAACTATGGCTACACCTTC.

Only a few counts were recorded for this clonotype. The J gene is TRBJ2-7, the V gene TRBV27; D may be TRBD2 (5 bases). Germline loops: CDR1 MNHEY, CDR2 SMNVEV (reference sequence). CDR3 length: 15 amino acids. V was shortened by 4 bases and J by 3 bases, with 16 bases between the two germline ends. The CDR3 loop reads CASSSLSAELYEQYF. In DNA, the CDR3 is TGTGCCAGCAGTTCCCTATCAGCGGAGCTCTACGAGCAGTACTTC.

This clonotype came up a few times. V and J are TRBV12-3 or TRBV12-4 and TRBJ2-3; D remains unclear. Between the trimmed V and J ends, which lost 4 bases and 5 bases, there was a span of 10 bases. The CDR3 sequence is 13 residues long. CDR3 DNA: TGTGCCAGCAGTTCCCCAGAGGAAGATACGCAGTATTTT. It codes for CASSSPEEDTQYF.

The rearrangement uses TRBV5-6 and TRBJ2-2, with D maybe TRBD1 (6 bases). The length of the CDR3 is 16 residues. CDR1 is SGHDT and CDR2 is YYEEEE in the germline V gene. Trimming removed 2 bases at V and 0 bases at J, with 11 bases between. This chain's CDR3 is CASSLQTGANTGELFF. In DNA form, the CDR3 reads TGTGCCAGCAGCTTACAGACAGGAGCGAACACCGGGGAGCTGTTTTTT.

The CDR3 nucleotides read TGTGCCAGCAGCCCCGGGAGGGGAAGCACTGAAGCTTTCTTT. Amino acid sequence: CASSPGRGSTEAFF. V gene TRBV9 combines with J gene TRBJ1-1, with D possibly TRBD1 on 5 matching bases. V shed 4 bases and J shed 4 bases, with 14 bases lying between them. Germline V gene sequence: CDR1 SGDLS, CDR2 YYNGEE. The CDR3 totals 14 residues.

The J gene is TRBJ1-1, the V gene TRBV5-1, with TRBD1 identical over 9 bases. Per germline, CDR1 SGHRS and CDR2 YFSETQ. V dropped 0 bases and J dropped 5; count of bases not matched to a gene: 11. The CDR3 extends over 17 amino acids. CDR3 sequence (DNA): TGCGCCAGCAGCTTGGGTTGGGGACAGGGCGTGGCAACTGAAGCTTTCTTT. Encoded protein: CASSLGWGQGVATEAFF.

The rearrangement uses TRBV7-8 and TRBJ2-7, with 8 bases lining up with TRBD1. Trimming took 1 base from V and 4 from J; bases not matched to a gene: 6. There are 15 residues in the CDR3. Germline values: CDR1 SGHVS, CDR2 FQNEAQ. This CDR3 reads CASSLGSGGRYEQYF. CDR3 sequence (DNA): TGTGCCAGCAGCTTAGGGTCAGGGGGCAGATACGAGCAGTACTTC.

V is TRBV20-1 and J is TRBJ1-2, with unresolved D. The germline CDR1 and CDR2 sequences are DFQATT and SNEGSKA (reference sequence). V lost 0 bases to trimming and J lost 4 bases, with 12 bases between them. This CDR3 has 14 amino acids. Here the CDR3 DNA reads TGCAGTGCTAGAGAAGTAGGTTCAGGCTATGGCTACACCTTC. Amino acid sequence: CSAREVGSGYGYTF.

The chain has TRBV3-1 and TRBJ2-7, with D unresolved. Germline V gene lookup returns CDR1 LGHDT and CDR2 YNNKEL (reference sequence). V gave up 8 bases and J gave up 6 bases, with 14 bases separating them. The CDR3 is made up of 12 amino acids. The CDR3 loop is CASGVSKGEQYF. The CDR3, as DNA: TGTGCCAGCGGGGTTTCAAAGGGCGAGCAGTACTTC.

The V gene is TRBV5-1, the J gene TRBJ1-2, with 8 positions matching TRBD1. Germline lookup yields CDR1 SGHRS and CDR2 YFSETQ. V lost 4 bases, J lost 8 bases, and 7 bases stayed unmatched. This CDR3 has 13 residues. DNA for the CDR3: TGCGCCAGCAGCCCCCGGACAGGGTCAGGCTACACCTTC. It translates to CASSPRTGSGYTF.

The rearrangement links TRBV28 to TRBJ1-6; D remains unclear. With 1 base removed from V and 7 bases from J, the gap between germline ends came to 8 bases. From germline, CDR1 is MDHEN and CDR2 SYDVKM. The CDR3 covers 14 residues. CDR3 coding DNA: TGTGCCAGCAGTTTATTGGGCCCCAATTCACCCCTCCACTTT. This gives the protein CASSLLGPNSPLHF.

The chain combines TRBV15 with TRBJ2-1; TRBD1 agrees at 10 bases. Germline loops: CDR1 LNHNV, CDR2 YYDKDF (reference sequence). CDR3 length: 19 amino acids. V shed 1 base and J 7 bases; nucleotides not matched to a gene: 16. CDR3: CATSRARTAGTGEGNEQFF. Here the CDR3 DNA reads TGTGCCACCAGCAGAGCTAGGACCGCCGGGACAGGGGAAGGAAATGAGCAGTTCTTC. The complete variable domain, with remaining parts taken from reference TRBV15 and TRBJ2-1, reads DAMVIQNPRYQVTQFGKPVTLSCSQTLNHNVMYWYQQKSSQAPKLLFHYYDKDFNNEADTPDNFQSRRPNTSFCFLDIRSPGLGDTAMYLCATSRARTAGTGEGNEQFFGPGTRLTVL.

In its sample, this clonotype was seen a few times. The genes are TRBV9 and TRBJ2-1; 8 bases agree with TRBD2. V shed 3 bases, J shed 5 bases, and the junction held 7 bases outside the gene matches. This CDR3 contains 15 residues. Germline V gene data show CDR1 as SGDLS and CDR2 as YYNGEE. CDR3 coding DNA: TGTGCCAGCAGCGGGGGTAGCGGGACTGACAATGAGCAGTTCTTC. Protein sequence: CASSGGSGTDNEQFF.

This clonotype was recorded a few times. This chain uses TRBV29-1 with TRBJ2-3; D might be TRBD2 (5 bases). CDR3 size: 12 residues. Germline V gene sequence: CDR1 SQVTM, CDR2 ANQGSEA. Trimming left V 6 bases short and J 14 bases short, with 21 bases between. The CDR3: CSVAEVGRYAYF. The CDR3 DNA reads TGCAGCGTGGCGGAAGTTGGGAGATACGCGTATTTT.

This clonotype was counted between two and nine times. The chain combines TRBV25-1 with TRBJ1-2; tentatively, D is TRBD1 (6 bases). The germline CDR1 and CDR2 sequences are MGHDK and SYGVNS. V was cut by 7 bases and J by 3 bases, with 18 bases left in between. This CDR3 is 15 amino acids long. DNA for the CDR3: TGTGCCAGCACCGAATCTGTTAACAGGGACTATGGCTACACCTTC. Its translation is CASTESVNRDYGYTF.